This TCR beta chain was obtained from a study of T cell repertoires in cytomegalovirus infection. About the study: It can be stated that public TCR beta signatures indicated CMV infection as well as a matching HLA type. Study-wide results and limits: Accumulated public TCR beta family frequency recognized individuals carrying CMV together with the relevant HLA. Ex vivo, HLA-C-restricted CMV-specific TCR beta clonotypes prevailed over the rest of the response.

The sample holds many counts of this clonotype. Its antigen is still unknown. The germline V and J ends were trimmed by 5 bases and 6 bases, with 17 bases remaining between them. Germline V gives CDR1 MDHEN, CDR2 SYDVKM. The CDR3 covers 15 residues. TCRdb processed the reads anew with MiXCR; each CDR3 protein has one entry. Seen here are hundreds of thousands of distinct CDR3 sequences, 25% to 35% observed once, and the top ten hold about a sixth. The genes are TRBV28 and TRBJ1-5; TRBD1 might be the D (6 bases). The receptor comes from a human donor in good health (CMV status not recorded). Some clones in this sample may be carry-over from other donors' samples. The source was cultured PBMCs, collected from culture after CMV antigen stimulation. The CDR3 DNA reads TGTGCCAGCAGTCCCAACCGGGGGGCGAGTCAGCCCCAGCATTTT. It is translated as CASSPNRGASQPQHF.